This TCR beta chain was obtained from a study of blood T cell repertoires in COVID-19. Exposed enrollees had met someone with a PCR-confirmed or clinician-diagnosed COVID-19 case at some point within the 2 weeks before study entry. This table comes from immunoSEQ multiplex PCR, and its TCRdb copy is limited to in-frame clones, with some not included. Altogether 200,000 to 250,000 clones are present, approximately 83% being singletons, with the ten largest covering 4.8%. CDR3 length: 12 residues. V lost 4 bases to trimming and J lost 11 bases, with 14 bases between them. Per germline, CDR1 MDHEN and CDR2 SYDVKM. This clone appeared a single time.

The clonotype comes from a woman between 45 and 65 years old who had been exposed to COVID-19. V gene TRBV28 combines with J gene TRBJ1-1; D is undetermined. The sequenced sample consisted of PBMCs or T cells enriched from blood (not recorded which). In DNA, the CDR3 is TGTGCCAGCAGTTCCATGAGGAGAGGGGCTTTCTTT. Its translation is CASSSMRRGAFF.